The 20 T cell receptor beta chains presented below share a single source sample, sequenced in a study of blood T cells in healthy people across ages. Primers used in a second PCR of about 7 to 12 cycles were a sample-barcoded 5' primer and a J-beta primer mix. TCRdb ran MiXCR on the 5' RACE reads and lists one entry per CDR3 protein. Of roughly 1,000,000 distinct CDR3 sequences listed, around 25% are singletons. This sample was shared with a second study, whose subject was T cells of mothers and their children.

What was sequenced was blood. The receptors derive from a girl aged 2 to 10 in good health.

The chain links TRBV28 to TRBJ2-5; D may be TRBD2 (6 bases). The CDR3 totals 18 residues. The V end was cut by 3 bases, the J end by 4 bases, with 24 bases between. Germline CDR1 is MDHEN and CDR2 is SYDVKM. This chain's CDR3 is CASSFGFGGLNLRETQYF. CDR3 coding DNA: TGTGCCAGCAGTTTCGGCTTTGGGGGACTTAACCTAAGAGAGACCCAGTACTTC.

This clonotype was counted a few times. The CDR3: CASSSGGTVKAGVNEQFF. CDR3 DNA: TGCGCCAGCAGCTCGGGCGGGACGGTGAAAGCGGGGGTCAATGAGCAGTTCTTC. This chain uses TRBV5-1 with TRBJ2-1; 8 nucleotides line up with TRBD2. Germline V gives CDR1 SGHRS, CDR2 YFSETQ. J was trimmed by 6 bases and V by 3 bases; bases with no gene match: 17. The CDR3 is made up of 18 amino acids.

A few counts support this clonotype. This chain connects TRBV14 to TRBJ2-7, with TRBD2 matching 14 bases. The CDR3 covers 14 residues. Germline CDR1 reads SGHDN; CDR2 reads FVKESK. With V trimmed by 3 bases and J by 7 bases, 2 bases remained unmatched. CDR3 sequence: CASSQRTSGGEQYF. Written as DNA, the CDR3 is TGTGCCAGCAGCCAGAGGACTAGCGGGGGGGAGCAGTACTTC.

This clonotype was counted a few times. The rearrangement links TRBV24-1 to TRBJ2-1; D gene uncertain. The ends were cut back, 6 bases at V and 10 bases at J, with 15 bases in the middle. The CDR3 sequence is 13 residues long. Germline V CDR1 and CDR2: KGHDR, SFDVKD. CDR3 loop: CATSTPGVGEQFF. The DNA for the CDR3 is TGTGCCACCAGTACCCCTGGCGTGGGGGAGCAGTTCTTC.

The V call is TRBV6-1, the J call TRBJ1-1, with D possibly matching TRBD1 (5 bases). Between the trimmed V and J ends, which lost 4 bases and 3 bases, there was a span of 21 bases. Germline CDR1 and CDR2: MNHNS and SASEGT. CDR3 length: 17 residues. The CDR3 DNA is TGTGCCAGCAGTGTCGAAATATACAGGAGTGTGGACACTGAAGCTTTCTTT. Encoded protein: CASSVEIYRSVDTEAFF.

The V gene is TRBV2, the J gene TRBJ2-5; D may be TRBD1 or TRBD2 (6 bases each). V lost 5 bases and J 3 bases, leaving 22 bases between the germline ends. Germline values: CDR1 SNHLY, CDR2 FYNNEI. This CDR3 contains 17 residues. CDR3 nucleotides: TGTGCCAGCAGTAGGGGGGCTCCCCCCTACCAGAAAGAGACCCAGTACTTC. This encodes CASSRGAPPYQKETQYF.

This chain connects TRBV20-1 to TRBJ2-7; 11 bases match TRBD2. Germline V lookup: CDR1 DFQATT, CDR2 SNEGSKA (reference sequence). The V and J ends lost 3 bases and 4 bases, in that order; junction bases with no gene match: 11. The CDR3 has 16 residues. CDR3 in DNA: TGCAGTGCTAGGCCATACCGGACTAGCGGGTCTTACGAGCAGTACTTC. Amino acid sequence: CSARPYRTSGSYEQYF.

The CDR3 nucleotides are TGCAGTGCTAGAGGCGGAATAGCCAAAAACATTCAGTACTTC. Amino acid sequence: CSARGGIAKNIQYF. This sequence joins TRBV20-1 and TRBJ2-4; D unresolved. Trimming took 1 base from V and 0 from J, leaving 7 bases between them. CDR1 is DFQATT and CDR2 is SNEGSKA in the germline V gene (reference sequence). The CDR3 contains 14 residues.

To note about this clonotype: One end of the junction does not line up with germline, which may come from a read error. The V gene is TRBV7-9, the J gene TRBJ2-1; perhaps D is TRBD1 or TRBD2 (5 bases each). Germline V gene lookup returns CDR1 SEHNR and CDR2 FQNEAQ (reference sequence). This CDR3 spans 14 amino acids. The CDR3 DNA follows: TGTGCCAGCAGTGGGCAGGGAGCCTACAATGAGCGGTTCTTC. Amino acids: CASSGQGAYNERFF. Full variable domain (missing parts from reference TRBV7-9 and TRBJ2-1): DTGVSQNPRHKITKRGQNVTFRCDPISEHNRLYWYRQTLGQGPEFLTYFQNEAQLEKSRLLSDRFSAERPKGSFSTLEIQRTEQGDSAMYLCASSGQGAYNERFFGPGTRLTVL.

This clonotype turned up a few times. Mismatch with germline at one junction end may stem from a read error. DNA for the CDR3: TGTGCCAGCGATTACGGGTCCAGGGCAAACACCATCTATTTT. Translating gives CASDYGSRANTIYF. The chain couples TRBV6-1 to TRBJ1-3; maybe TRBD1 (5 bases). The CDR3 runs 14 residues. Germline V CDR1 and CDR2: MNHNS, SASEGT.

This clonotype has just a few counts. CDR3 residues: CSAGSGRANTGELFF. The CDR3 DNA is TGCAGTGCTGGGAGCGGGAGAGCGAACACCGGGGAGCTGTTTTTT. The genes are TRBV20-1 and TRBJ2-2; TRBD2 agrees at 8 bases. Germline loops: CDR1 DFQATT, CDR2 SNEGSKA (reference sequence). There are 15 residues in the CDR3. The trim removed 5 bases at V and 0 bases at J, leaving 5 bases unmatched.

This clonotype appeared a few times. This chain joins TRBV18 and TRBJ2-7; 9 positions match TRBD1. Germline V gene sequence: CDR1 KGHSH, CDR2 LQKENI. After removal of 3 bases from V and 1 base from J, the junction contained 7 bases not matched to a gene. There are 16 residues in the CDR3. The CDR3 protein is CASSPQGQGGSYEQYF. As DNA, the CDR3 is TGTGCCAGCTCACCCCAGGGACAGGGAGGGTCCTACGAGCAGTACTTC. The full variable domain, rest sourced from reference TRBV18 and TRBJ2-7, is NAGVMQNPRHLVRRRGQEARLRCSPMKGHSHVYWYRQLPEEGLKFMVYLQKENIIDESGMPKERFSAEFPKEGPSILRIQQVVRGDSAAYFCASSPQGQGGSYEQYFGPGTRLTVT.

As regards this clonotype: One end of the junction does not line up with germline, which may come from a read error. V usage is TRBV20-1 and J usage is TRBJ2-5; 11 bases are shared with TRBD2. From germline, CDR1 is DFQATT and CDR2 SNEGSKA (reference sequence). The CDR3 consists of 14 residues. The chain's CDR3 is CSEEELAGDETLYF. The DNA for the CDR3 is TGCAGTGAAGAGGAACTAGCGGGGGATGAGACCCTGTACTTC.

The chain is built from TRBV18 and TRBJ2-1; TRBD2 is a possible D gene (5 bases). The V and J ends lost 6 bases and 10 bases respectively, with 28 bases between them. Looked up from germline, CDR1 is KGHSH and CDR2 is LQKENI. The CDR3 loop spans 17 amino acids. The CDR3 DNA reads TGTGCCAGCTCCCCTTGGTGGAGTGGACTCAATACGCGGGAGCAGTTCTTC. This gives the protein CASSPWWSGLNTREQFF.

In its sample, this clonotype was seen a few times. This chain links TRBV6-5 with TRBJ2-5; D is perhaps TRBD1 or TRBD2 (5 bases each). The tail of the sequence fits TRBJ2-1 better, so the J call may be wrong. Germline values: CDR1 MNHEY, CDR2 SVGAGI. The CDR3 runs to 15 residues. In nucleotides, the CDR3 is TGTGCCAGCATTCCTGGGACCTCAGGAGACAATGAGCAGTTCTTC. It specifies CASIPGTSGDNEQFF.

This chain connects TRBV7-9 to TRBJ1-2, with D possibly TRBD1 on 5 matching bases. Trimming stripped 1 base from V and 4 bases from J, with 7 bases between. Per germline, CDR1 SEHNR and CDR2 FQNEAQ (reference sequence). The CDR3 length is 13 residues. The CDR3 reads CASSLVGTYGYTF. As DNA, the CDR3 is TGTGCCAGCAGCTTAGTAGGGACCTATGGCTACACCTTC.

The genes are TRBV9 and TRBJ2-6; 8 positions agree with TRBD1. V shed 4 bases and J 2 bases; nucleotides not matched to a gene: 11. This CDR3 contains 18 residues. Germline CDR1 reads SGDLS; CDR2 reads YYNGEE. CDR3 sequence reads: CASSLWDRPQAGANVLTF. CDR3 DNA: TGTGCCAGCAGCCTCTGGGACAGGCCCCAGGCTGGGGCCAACGTCCTGACTTTC.

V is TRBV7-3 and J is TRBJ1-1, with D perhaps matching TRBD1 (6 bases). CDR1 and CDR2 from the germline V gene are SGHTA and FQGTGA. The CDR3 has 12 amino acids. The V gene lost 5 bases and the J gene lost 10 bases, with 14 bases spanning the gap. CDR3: CASSLPGARAFF. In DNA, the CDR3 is TGTGCCAGCAGCCTCCCGGGGGCGCGAGCTTTCTTT.

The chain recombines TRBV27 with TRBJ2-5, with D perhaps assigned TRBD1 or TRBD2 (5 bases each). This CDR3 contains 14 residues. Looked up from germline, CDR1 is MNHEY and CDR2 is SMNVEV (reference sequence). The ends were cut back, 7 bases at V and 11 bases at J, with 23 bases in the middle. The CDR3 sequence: CASTGRSERGEQYF. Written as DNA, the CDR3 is TGTGCCAGCACCGGGCGCTCGGAGAGGGGAGAGCAGTACTTC.

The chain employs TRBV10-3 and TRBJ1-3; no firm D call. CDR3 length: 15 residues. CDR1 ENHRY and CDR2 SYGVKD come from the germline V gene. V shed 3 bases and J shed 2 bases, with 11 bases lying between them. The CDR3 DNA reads TGTGCCATCAGTGATCTGGAGACCGCTGGAAACACCATATATTTT. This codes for CAISDLETAGNTIYF.